This entry lists 28 T cell receptor beta chains sequenced from one sample in a study of blood T cells in healthy people across ages. Through a sample-barcoded 5' primer and a J-beta primer mix, a second PCR was run for roughly 6 to 12 cycles. TCRdb re-analysed the 5' RACE reads in MiXCR, keeping a single row per CDR3 protein. Of approximately 820,000 distinct CDR3 sequences detected, around 45% appear once; the ten largest clones hold around 21%. The sequenced sample was blood. The origin of the receptors is a man between 60 and 75 years old in good health.

This clonotype occurred many times. The V gene is TRBV10-3, the J gene TRBJ2-7; D is uncertain. The CDR3 is made up of 15 amino acids. Germline lookup yields CDR1 ENHRY and CDR2 SYGVKD. V dropped 0 bases and J dropped 4 bases, with 13 bases sitting between them. CDR3 in DNA: TGTGCCATCAGTGAGTCGGTTGGGGTCCCTTACGAGCAGTACTTC. It translates to CAISESVGVPYEQYF.

This chain joins TRBV29-1 and TRBJ1-1; D might be TRBD1 (5 bases). Germline CDR1 reads SQVTM; CDR2 reads ANQGSEA. This CDR3 is built from 12 residues. V was shortened by 4 bases and J by 3 bases, with 9 bases between the two germline ends. The DNA for the CDR3 is TGCAGCGTTGTAATCAGGGACACTGAAGCTTTCTTT. Its translation: CSVVIRDTEAFF.

The CDR3 DNA reads TGCGCCAGCAGCTGGGGACAAGCAGAGTTAGAGACCCAGTACTTC. It specifies CASSWGQAELETQYF. The chain recombines TRBV5-1 with TRBJ2-5; a possible D gene is TRBD1 (6 bases). V dropped 3 bases and J dropped 4 bases, with 16 bases sitting between them. The CDR3 has 15 amino acids. Per germline, CDR1 SGHRS and CDR2 YFSETQ.

This chain's CDR3 is CASRTGGKNTGELFF. The CDR3 DNA is TGTGCCAGCAGGACCGGGGGAAAGAACACCGGGGAGCTGTTTTTT. The chain employs TRBV12-3 or TRBV12-4 and TRBJ2-2, with D perhaps matching TRBD2 (6 bases). CDR3 length: 15 residues. V was trimmed by 6 bases and J by 1 base, leaving 12 bases between them.

The CDR3 nucleotides are TGCAGTGCTATAGACAGGGGGTGGGACACAGATACGCAGTATTTT. Encoded protein: CSAIDRGWDTDTQYF. The chain links TRBV20-1 to TRBJ2-3, with 9 bases identical to TRBD1. CDR3 length: 15 residues. Germline V CDR1 and CDR2: DFQATT, SNEGSKA (reference sequence). With 4 bases clipped from V and 2 bases from J, the junction kept 7 bases outside the gene matches.

The CDR3 nucleotides are TGTGCCAGCAGCGCAGGACAAGCTAATTCACCCCTCCACTTT. It specifies CASSAGQANSPLHF. The J gene is TRBJ1-6, the V gene TRBV5-4; tentative D call: TRBD1 (5 bases). In germline, CDR1 is SGHNT, CDR2 YYREEE (reference sequence). The CDR3 runs 14 residues. V was pared by 4 bases and J by 6 bases, with 11 bases between.

CDR3 in amino acids: CASSLNFPYNELYF. For the CDR3, the DNA is TGTGCCAGCAGCTTGAATTTTCCCTACAATGAGCTGTACTTC. The J gene is TRBJ2-5, the V gene TRBV7-9; no firm D call. Germline V gene data show CDR1 as SEHNR and CDR2 as FQNEAQ (reference sequence). V was shortened by 3 bases and J by 13 bases, with 21 bases between the two germline ends. CDR3 size: 14 residues.

This clonotype was counted a few times. This chain connects TRBV6-2 or TRBV6-3 to TRBJ2-7, with 7 bases identical to TRBD2. The J call may be mistaken, given a closer DNA end match to TRBJ2-5. The V gene's germline CDR1 is MNHEY and CDR2 SVGEGT. This CDR3 spans 15 amino acids. DNA of the CDR3: TGTGCCAGCACTCCCGGTGGTTACGGGGGGGAGACCCAGTACTTC. Protein product: CASTPGGYGGETQYF.

In DNA, the CDR3 is TGTGCCAGCAGTAATACGGACAGAATATACGAGCAGTACTTC. Its translation is CASSNTDRIYEQYF. This sequence joins TRBV6-6 and TRBJ2-4; D is perhaps TRBD1 (6 bases). The J call is in doubt because the DNA end fits TRBJ2-7 better. Germline V gene sequence: CDR1 MNHNY, CDR2 SVGAGI (reference sequence). The CDR3 is 14 amino acids.

This clonotype was counted a few times. The CDR3 coding sequence is TGTGCCAGCAGCTCCTGGCCAGAGCAGTTCTTC. This encodes CASSSWPEQFF. The chain combines TRBV5-6 with TRBJ2-1; D unclear. Germline lookup yields CDR1 SGHDT and CDR2 YYEEEE. The CDR3 runs to 11 residues. Trimming shortened V by 3 bases and J by 10 bases, and 8 bases separated the two germline ends.

The genes are TRBV20-1 and TRBJ2-1; 7 bases match TRBD2. Germline loops: CDR1 DFQATT, CDR2 SNEGSKA (reference sequence). J lost 4 bases, V lost 3 bases, and 9 bases had no gene match. This CDR3 contains 15 residues. Here the CDR3 reads CSARGGGYLYNEQFF. CDR3 bases: TGCAGTGCTAGGGGGGGGGGATACCTTTACAATGAGCAGTTCTTC.

This clonotype has ten or more counts. The chain employs TRBV15 and TRBJ1-2, with D hard to call. CDR1 and CDR2 from the germline V gene are LNHNV and YYDKDF (reference sequence). CDR3 length: 14 amino acids. V was shortened by 4 bases and J by 8 bases, with 17 bases between the two germline ends. The CDR3 DNA follows: TGTGCCACCAGCAACACTAAAGCGTCCCGCGGCTACACCTTC. Protein product: CATSNTKASRGYTF. Looking up the rest from reference TRBV15 and TRBJ1-2 gives the full variable domain: DAMVIQNPRYQVTQFGKPVTLSCSQTLNHNVMYWYQQKSSQAPKLLFHYYDKDFNNEADTPDNFQSRRPNTSFCFLDIRSPGLGDTAMYLCATSNTKASRGYTFGSGTRLTVV.

The chain combines TRBV12-3 or TRBV12-4 with TRBJ2-3; D perhaps matches TRBD1 (5 bases). This CDR3 region has 15 residues. With 5 bases removed from V and 2 bases from J, the gap between germline ends came to 14 bases. Written as DNA, the CDR3 is TGTGCCAGCAGTCAGACAGAAATCTCCACAGATACGCAGTATTTT. It is translated as CASSQTEISTDTQYF.

This sequence joins TRBV20-1 and TRBJ1-2, with TRBD1 as a possible D gene (6 bases). The CDR3 has 12 amino acids. V dropped 6 bases and J dropped 4 bases, with 12 bases sitting between them. Looked up from germline, CDR1 is DFQATT and CDR2 is SNEGSKA (reference sequence). The CDR3 nucleotides are TGCAGTGCCCCCCAGGGGCGCTATGGCTACACCTTC. Residues: CSAPQGRYGYTF.

This clonotype was observed many times. The chain joins TRBV4-1 to TRBJ2-5; D remains unclear. Germline V gives CDR1 MGHRA, CDR2 YSYEKL. The V end lost 1 base, the J end lost 5 bases, and 8 bases lay between the germline ends. This CDR3 is built from 13 residues. Written as DNA, the CDR3 is TGCGCCAGCAGCCAAGTCTCAGCGGAGACCCAGTACTTC. Residues: CASSQVSAETQYF.

This chain joins TRBV7-2 and TRBJ2-3; no firm D call. The CDR3 loop spans 12 amino acids. Germline lookup yields CDR1 SGHTA and CDR2 FQGNSA. The V and J ends lost 5 bases and 8 bases respectively, with 11 bases between them. The DNA for the CDR3 is TGTGCCAGCAGCCCCGACACTGGTACGCAGTATTTT. Its protein is CASSPDTGTQYF.

This chain connects TRBV12-3 or TRBV12-4 to TRBJ2-7; possible D gene TRBD1, 6 bases. Trimming removed 3 bases at V and 3 bases at J, with 15 bases between. The CDR3 loop spans 15 amino acids. CDR3 loop: CASSFGLGGHYEQYF. As DNA, the CDR3 is TGTGCCAGCAGTTTTGGGCTAGGGGGTCACTACGAGCAGTACTTC.

The CDR3 bases are TGTGCCAGTAGACGAGGTTATTCAGCGGCCAACGTCCTGACTTTC. The encoded protein is CASRRGYSAANVLTF. The chain links TRBV19 to TRBJ2-6, with unresolved D. Looked up from germline, CDR1 is LNHDA and CDR2 is SQIVND (reference sequence). Trimming left V 6 bases short and J 6 bases short, with 15 bases between. This CDR3 has 15 amino acids.

The chain is built from TRBV20-1 and TRBJ1-4, with D possibly being TRBD1 (5 bases). Per germline, CDR1 DFQATT and CDR2 SNEGSKA (reference sequence). V was pared by 4 bases and J by 4 bases, with 16 bases between. The CDR3 length is 15 residues. CDR3 sequence reads: CSAKGQGGFNEKLFF. CDR3 sequence (DNA): TGCAGTGCTAAAGGACAAGGAGGTTTTAATGAAAAACTGTTTTTT.

This clonotype appeared many times. J is TRBJ2-7 and V is TRBV28, with 8 bases fitting TRBD1. The CDR3 spans 12 residues. J was trimmed by 2 bases and V by 6 bases; bases with no gene match: 0. CDR1 MDHEN and CDR2 SYDVKM come from the germline V gene. In DNA form, the CDR3 reads TGTGCCAGCAGACAGGGGGCCTACGAGCAGTACTTC. Protein product: CASRQGAYEQYF. Combining the CDR3 with reference TRBV28 and TRBJ2-7 gives the whole variable domain DVKVTQSSRYLVKRTGEKVFLECVQDMDHENMFWYRQDPGLGLRLIYFSYDVKMKEKGDIPEGYSVSREKKERFSLILESASTNQTSMYLCASRQGAYEQYFGPGTRLTVT.

The V call is TRBV6-1, the J call TRBJ2-1; D possibly uses TRBD1 or TRBD2 (5 bases each). V was clipped by 7 bases and J by 3 bases, with 19 bases between them. The germline gives CDR1 MNHNS, CDR2 SASEGT. The CDR3 extends over 16 amino acids. CDR3: CASNGPGSHLYNEQFF. Here the CDR3 DNA reads TGTGCCAGCAACGGACCAGGGAGCCACCTCTACAATGAGCAGTTCTTC.

The J gene is TRBJ2-7, the V gene TRBV20-1; D may be TRBD1 or TRBD2 (5 bases each). Germline CDR1 is DFQATT and CDR2 is SNEGSKA (reference sequence). Trimming shortened V by 2 bases and J by 2 bases, and 7 bases separated the two germline ends. The CDR3 consists of 12 residues. The CDR3 DNA follows: TGCAGTGCTAGACCGGGGCCCTACGAGCAGTACTTC. Translation gives CSARPGPYEQYF.

The chain employs TRBV12-3 or TRBV12-4 and TRBJ2-1; 7 positions match TRBD2. This CDR3 contains 16 residues. With V trimmed by 2 bases and J by 6 bases, 10 bases remained unmatched. CDR3 sequence reads: CASSLWERGGINEQFF. The CDR3 region has the DNA TGTGCCAGCAGTTTATGGGAGCGGGGAGGAATCAATGAGCAGTTCTTC.

About this clonotype: Germline and junction disagree at one end, which may indicate a read error. The V and J genes are TRBV6-5 and TRBJ2-7; TRBD1 agrees at 9 bases. The germline V gene encodes CDR1 MNHEY and CDR2 SVGAGI. The CDR3 consists of 17 residues. As DNA, the CDR3 is TGTGCCAGCAGTAACTCCCCGCCCGGGACAGGGTCTTACGAGCAGTACTTC. This translates into CASSNSPPGTGSYEQYF.

The chain carries TRBV3-1 and TRBJ2-5, with 11 bases that match TRBD2. The junction had 7 bases not matched to a gene; V was cut back by 4 bases and J by 3 bases. Germline CDR1 and CDR2: LGHDT and YNNKEL (reference sequence). This CDR3 spans 16 amino acids. This chain's CDR3 is CASSLTSGATEETQYF. The CDR3 DNA reads TGTGCCAGCAGCCTGACTAGCGGGGCAACAGAAGAGACCCAGTACTTC.

The chain uses TRBV6-5 and TRBJ1-2; 9 bases agree with TRBD1. The CDR3 covers 15 residues. The V and J ends lost 0 bases and 4 bases, in that order; junction bases with no gene match: 3. Germline V gene data show CDR1 as MNHEY and CDR2 as SVGAGI. Here the CDR3 reads CASSYSGTGSYGYTF. CDR3 DNA sequence: TGTGCCAGCAGTTACTCCGGGACAGGGAGCTATGGCTACACCTTC.

J is TRBJ2-1 and V is TRBV30, with 12 bases lining up with TRBD2. Matching the DNA end better, TRBJ2-7 makes the J call doubtful. Germline loops: CDR1 GTSNPN, CDR2 SVGIG (reference sequence). The CDR3 consists of 13 residues. The chain's CDR3 is CACTSGGYNEQYF. The CDR3 DNA reads as TGTGCCTGTACTAGCGGGGGGTACAATGAGCAGTACTTC.

J is TRBJ2-7 and V is TRBV5-1; 8 nucleotides line up with TRBD1. Germline lookup yields CDR1 SGHRS and CDR2 YFSETQ. V lost 7 bases and J lost 1; bases outside the gene matches: 10. The CDR3 runs to 15 residues. The CDR3 DNA is TGCGCCAGCGGAGAGACAGGGACAGGATCCTACGAGCAGTACTTC. Protein sequence: CASGETGTGSYEQYF.